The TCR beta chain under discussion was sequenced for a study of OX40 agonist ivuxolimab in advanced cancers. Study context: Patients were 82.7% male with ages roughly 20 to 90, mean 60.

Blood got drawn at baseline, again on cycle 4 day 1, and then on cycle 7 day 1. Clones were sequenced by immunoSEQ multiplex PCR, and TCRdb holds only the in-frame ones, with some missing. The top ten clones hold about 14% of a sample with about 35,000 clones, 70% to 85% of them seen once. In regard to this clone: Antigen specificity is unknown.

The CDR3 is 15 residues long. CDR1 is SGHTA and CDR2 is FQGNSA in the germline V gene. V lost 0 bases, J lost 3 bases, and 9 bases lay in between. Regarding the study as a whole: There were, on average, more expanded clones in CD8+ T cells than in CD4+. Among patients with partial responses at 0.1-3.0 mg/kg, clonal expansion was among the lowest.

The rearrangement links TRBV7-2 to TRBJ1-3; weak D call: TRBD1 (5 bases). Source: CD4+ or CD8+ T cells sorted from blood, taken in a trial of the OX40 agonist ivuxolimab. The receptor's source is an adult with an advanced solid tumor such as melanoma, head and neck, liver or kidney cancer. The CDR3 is CASSLAGGRGNTIYF. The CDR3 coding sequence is TGTGCCAGCAGCTTAGCGGGGGGACGTGGAAACACCATATATTTT.